This passage covers 24 T cell receptor beta chains from one sample sequenced in a study of T cell responses to AZD1222 COVID-19 vaccine. Produced via immunoSEQ multiplex PCR; TCRdb's table is partial and in-frame only. Of more than 95,000 clones listed, more than 75% are singletons. Sequences were derived from peripheral blood, sampled on day 0 of AZD1222 vaccination. These receptors were taken from an adult in good health.

The rearrangement links TRBV28 to TRBJ1-5, with 7 bases identical to TRBD1. The trim removed 5 bases at V and 6 bases at J, leaving 10 bases unmatched. Germline V lookup: CDR1 MDHEN, CDR2 SYDVKM. The CDR3 is 15 residues long. CDR3 in DNA: TGTGCCAGCAGTCCAGTCGACAGGGCTGGTCAGCCCCAGCATTTT. Translating it yields CASSPVDRAGQPQHF.

The V call is TRBV5-1, the J call TRBJ2-3; 7 bases match TRBD2. With V trimmed by 4 bases and J by 0 bases, 5 bases remained unmatched. CDR3 size: 15 residues. Germline CDR1 reads SGHRS; CDR2 reads YFSETQ. In DNA form, the CDR3 reads TGCGCCAGCAGCGTGGGGGGGACTAGCACAGATACGCAGTATTTT. Translating it yields CASSVGGTSTDTQYF.

The V and J genes are TRBV9 and TRBJ2-1; TRBD2 aligns across 7 bases. V shed 2 bases, J shed 5 bases, and the junction held 7 bases outside the gene matches. CDR1 is SGDLS and CDR2 is YYNGEE in the germline V gene. This CDR3 comprises 15 residues. The CDR3 DNA follows: TGTGCCAGCAGCGTGGCGGGAGAATTCCACAATGAGCAGTTCTTC. This gives the protein CASSVAGEFHNEQFF.

The V call is TRBV3-1 (or the pseudogene TRBV3-2), the J call TRBJ2-2, with TRBD1 matching 10 bases. V was clipped by 5 bases and J by 5 bases; unmatched bases: 5. Germline CDR1 reads LGHDT; CDR2 reads YNNKEL (reference sequence). This CDR3 region has 15 residues. This CDR3 reads CASSSDRGRTGELFF. The CDR3 DNA reads TGTGCCAGCAGCTCCGACAGGGGGCGTACCGGGGAGCTGTTTTTT.

V usage is TRBV24-1 and J usage is TRBJ2-3; D remains ambiguous. Between the trimmed V and J ends, which lost 0 bases and 1 base, there was a span of 4 bases. Germline lookup yields CDR1 KGHDR and CDR2 SFDVKD. The length of the CDR3 is 14 residues. CDR3 in DNA: TGTGCCACCAGTGATTTGCAGGGCACAGATACGCAGTATTTT. Encoded protein: CATSDLQGTDTQYF.

This clone was counted only a few times. The chain joins TRBV5-8 to TRBJ1-5; the D is unclear. The V end lost 5 bases, the J end lost 4 bases, and 13 bases lay between the germline ends. Germline assignment: CDR1 SGHTS and CDR2 YDEGEE. The CDR3 runs to 14 residues. CDR3 residues: CASSIFGVNQPQHF. The CDR3 coding sequence is TGTGCCAGCAGTATATTTGGGGTAAATCAGCCCCAGCATTTT.

The table lists this clone with a count of one. This rearrangement joins TRBV6-2 or TRBV6-3 to TRBJ2-5; D is unresolved. Germline V gene data show CDR1 as MNHEY and CDR2 as SVGEGT. The CDR3 consists of 11 residues. V was pared by 2 bases and J by 9 bases, with 7 bases between. Written as DNA, the CDR3 is TGTGCCAGCAGTTACGGTGGGGCCCAGTACTTC. This translates into CASSYGGAQYF.

V gene TRBV19 combines with J gene TRBJ2-7; D is perhaps TRBD2 (5 bases). Germline values: CDR1 LNHDA, CDR2 SQIVND (reference sequence). This CDR3 is 15 amino acids long. V lost 6 bases, J lost 3 bases, and 18 bases lay in between. CDR3 residues: CASSQRIGGRYEQYF. For the CDR3, the DNA is TGTGCCAGTAGCCAACGTATAGGAGGCCGCTACGAGCAGTACTTC.

The chain uses TRBV19 and TRBJ2-1; TRBD2 matches at 7 bases. Trimming removed 3 bases from V and 5 bases from J; junction bases left unmatched: 7. Per germline, CDR1 LNHDA and CDR2 SQIVND (reference sequence). There are 15 residues in the CDR3. In DNA, the CDR3 is TGTGCCAGTAGTATCGGCAGGACTAGACACAATGAGCAGTTCTTC. Protein product: CASSIGRTRHNEQFF.

V gene TRBV12-2 combines with J gene TRBJ1-2. TRBV12-2 is a pseudogene locus. This CDR3 spans 17 amino acids. This CDR3 is CASRSDSTGRINYGYTF. CDR3 DNA sequence: TGTGCAAGTCGCTCCGATTCCACCGGGAGGATCAACTATGGCTACACCTTC.

The CDR3 loop reads CASSQGPGEKLFF. DNA for the CDR3: TGTGCCAGCAGCCAAGGCCCGGGGGAAAAACTGTTTTTT. The V and J genes are TRBV4-2 and TRBJ1-4; D uncertain. Germline-derived CDR1 and CDR2 are LGHNA and YNFKEQ. Trimming removed 1 base at V and 8 bases at J, with 8 bases between. The CDR3 is 13 residues long.

The chain couples TRBV5-1 to TRBJ1-4, with D maybe TRBD1 (5 bases). Trimming cost V 2 bases and J 3 bases, with 14 bases left between them. Germline V gives CDR1 SGHRS, CDR2 YFSETQ. The CDR3 runs to 16 residues. CDR3: CASSLDTGHANEKLFF. The CDR3, as DNA: TGCGCCAGCAGCTTAGATACAGGCCACGCTAATGAAAAACTGTTTTTT. The full variable domain, its missing parts supplied by reference TRBV5-1 and TRBJ1-4, is KAGVTQTPRYLIKTRGQQVTLSCSPISGHRSVSWYQQTPGQGLQFLFEYFSETQRNKGNFPGRFSGRQFSNSRSEMNVSTLELGDSALYLCASSLDTGHANEKLFFGSGTQLSVL.

The J gene is TRBJ2-1, the V gene TRBV21-1; the listed D gene, TRBD2, was not tested against the DNA. TRBV21-1 is marked as a pseudogene. The length of the CDR3 is 14 residues. CDR3 sequence (DNA): TGTGCCAGCTTGGGACGGGAGGAGGGGAATGAGCAGTTCTTC. It yields the protein CASLGREEGNEQFF.

This sequence joins TRBV6-5 and TRBJ2-7; D gene unclear. Germline assignment: CDR1 MNHEY and CDR2 SVGAGI. The CDR3 sequence is 15 residues long. The V and J ends lost 6 bases and 3 bases respectively, with 18 bases between them. CDR3 coding DNA: TGTGCCAGCAGCACCCGTAGATCGGTGGGCTACGAGCAGTACTTC. Protein sequence: CASSTRRSVGYEQYF.

The V gene is TRBV18, the J gene TRBJ1-1; D is uncertain. CDR1 and CDR2 (germline): KGHSH, LQKENI. The CDR3 covers 16 residues. V gave up 3 bases and J gave up 0 bases, with 14 bases separating them. The CDR3 nucleotides are TGTGCCAGCTCACCGCTGGACGGAAGCATGAACACTGAAGCTTTCTTT. Translated: CASSPLDGSMNTEAFF.

V gene TRBV7-2 combines with J gene TRBJ1-3; D gene uncertain. The CDR3 spans 13 residues. CDR1 is SGHTA, CDR2 FQGNSA, per germline. V dropped 4 bases and J dropped 0 bases, with 4 bases sitting between them. CDR3: CASSSFSGNTIYF. The CDR3 nucleotides read TGTGCCAGCAGCTCATTCTCTGGAAACACCATATATTTT. The full variable domain, rest sourced from reference TRBV7-2 and TRBJ1-3, is GAGVSQSPSNKVTEKGKDVELRCDPISGHTALYWYRQSLGQGLEFLIYFQGNSAPDKSGLPSDRFSAERTGGSVSTLTIQRTQQEDSAVYLCASSSFSGNTIYFGEGSWLTVV.

The genes are TRBV24-1 and TRBJ2-2; D is uncertain. Germline CDR1 reads KGHDR; CDR2 reads SFDVKD. V lost 8 bases and J lost 4, with 7 bases in between. This CDR3 is built from 12 residues. CDR3 coding DNA: TGTGCCACCATAGCCCCCACCGGGGAGCTGTTTTTT. Its protein is CATIAPTGELFF.

The J gene is TRBJ1-3, the V gene TRBV6-5; 8 bases line up with TRBD1. CDR1 MNHEY and CDR2 SVGAGI come from the germline V gene. The CDR3 runs to 16 residues. V dropped 1 base and J dropped 4; count of bases not matched to a gene: 6. The DNA for the CDR3 is TGTGCCAGCAGTTACTTTGGACAGGGTAGCGGAAACACCATATATTTT. This codes for CASSYFGQGSGNTIYF.

In this sample, this clone turned up once. The chain combines TRBV28 with TRBJ1-2; 9 positions agree with TRBD1. The junction had 9 bases not matched to a gene; V was cut back by 6 bases and J by 7 bases. CDR3 length: 14 residues. Germline V gives CDR1 MDHEN, CDR2 SYDVKM. The CDR3: CASREEGQGGGYTF. CDR3 DNA: TGTGCCAGCAGGGAGGAGGGACAGGGTGGTGGCTACACCTTC.

This chain joins TRBV19 and TRBJ2-1; TRBD2 agrees at 9 bases. CDR1 and CDR2 (germline): LNHDA, SQIVND (reference sequence). This CDR3 is built from 16 residues. With V trimmed by 2 bases and J by 4 bases, 6 bases remained unmatched. This chain's CDR3 is CASSISPAGGYNEQFF. The CDR3 DNA follows: TGTGCCAGTAGTATATCCCCAGCGGGAGGTTACAATGAGCAGTTCTTC.

The sample holds a few counts of this clone. J is TRBJ1-5 and V is TRBV28; 10 positions agree with TRBD1. V shed 6 bases, J shed 2 bases, and the junction held 10 bases outside the gene matches. CDR1 and CDR2 (germline): MDHEN, SYDVKM. The CDR3 runs to 17 residues. This chain's CDR3 is CASRPTGGVRGNQPQHF. The CDR3, as DNA: TGTGCCAGCAGGCCGACAGGGGGCGTCAGGGGCAATCAGCCCCAGCATTTT.

The V and J genes are TRBV19 and TRBJ1-4; D is unclear. The CDR3 extends over 15 amino acids. The ends were cut back, 5 bases at V and 0 bases at J, with 10 bases in the middle. The germline CDR1 and CDR2 sequences are LNHDA and SQIVND (reference sequence). The CDR3 loop reads CASSPIDATNEKLFF. CDR3 in DNA: TGTGCCAGTAGTCCGATCGATGCAACTAATGAAAAACTGTTTTTT. Using reference TRBV19 and TRBJ1-4 for the parts outside the CDR3, the full variable domain is DGGITQSPKYLFRKEGQNVTLSCEQNLNHDAMYWYRQDPGQGLRLIYYSQIVNDFQKGDIAEGYSVSREKKESFPLTVTSAQKNPTAFYLCASSPIDATNEKLFFGSGTQLSVL.

The count of this clone is one. The chain has TRBV9 and TRBJ1-5; 11 bases map to TRBD1. The ends lost 2 bases at V and 7 bases at J; junction bases unmatched: 5. Germline V gene data show CDR1 as SGDLS and CDR2 as YYNGEE. CDR3 length equals 15 residues. The DNA of the CDR3 is TGTGCCAGCAGCGTCGGACAGGGGGCGGGACAGCCCCAGCATTTT. This translates into CASSVGQGAGQPQHF.

The chain links TRBV15 to TRBJ2-2; the match to TRBD2 covers 10 bases. J was trimmed by 4 bases and V by 5 bases; bases with no gene match: 7. The germline V gene encodes CDR1 LNHNV and CDR2 YYDKDF (reference sequence). The CDR3 spans 16 residues. In DNA form, the CDR3 reads TGTGCCACCAGCGGGAGACTAGCGGGTGTCACCGGGGAGCTGTTTTTT. This encodes CATSGRLAGVTGELFF.